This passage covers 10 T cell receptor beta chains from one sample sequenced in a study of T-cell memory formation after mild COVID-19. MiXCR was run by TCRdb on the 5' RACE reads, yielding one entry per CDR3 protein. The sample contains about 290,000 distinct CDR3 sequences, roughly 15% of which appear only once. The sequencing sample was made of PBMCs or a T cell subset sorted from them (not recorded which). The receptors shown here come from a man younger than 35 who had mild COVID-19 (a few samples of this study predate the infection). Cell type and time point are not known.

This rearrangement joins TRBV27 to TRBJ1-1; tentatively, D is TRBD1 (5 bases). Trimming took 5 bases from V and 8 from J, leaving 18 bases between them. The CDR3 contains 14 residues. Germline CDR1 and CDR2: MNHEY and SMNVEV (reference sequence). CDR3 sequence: CASSDQGGRTEAFF. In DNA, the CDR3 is TGTGCCAGCAGTGATCAGGGAGGACGAACCGAAGCTTTCTTT.

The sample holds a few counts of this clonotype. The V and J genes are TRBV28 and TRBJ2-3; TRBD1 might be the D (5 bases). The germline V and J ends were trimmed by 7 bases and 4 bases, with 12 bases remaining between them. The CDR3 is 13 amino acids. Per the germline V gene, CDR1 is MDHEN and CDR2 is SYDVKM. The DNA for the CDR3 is TGTGCCAGCACCGCCAGGGTAGCAGATACGCAGTATTTT. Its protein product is CASTARVADTQYF.

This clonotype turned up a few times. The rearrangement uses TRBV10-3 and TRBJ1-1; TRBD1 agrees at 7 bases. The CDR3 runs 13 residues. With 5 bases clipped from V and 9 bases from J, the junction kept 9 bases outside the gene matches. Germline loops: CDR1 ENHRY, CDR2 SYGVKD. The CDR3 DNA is TGTGCCATCAGTTTAAGAGACAGGGAAAAAGCTTTCTTT. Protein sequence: CAISLRDREKAFF.

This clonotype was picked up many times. CDR3 nucleotide sequence: TGTGCCAGCAGCTTAGCGGCAGGGAACTACGAGCAGTACTTC. This gives the protein CASSLAAGNYEQYF. The rearrangement links TRBV7-2 to TRBJ2-7, with TRBD1 as a possible D gene (5 bases). Germline CDR1 and CDR2: SGHTA and FQGNSA. Trimming took off 0 bases at V and 3 bases at J, with 9 bases between the two ends. The CDR3 sequence is 14 residues long.

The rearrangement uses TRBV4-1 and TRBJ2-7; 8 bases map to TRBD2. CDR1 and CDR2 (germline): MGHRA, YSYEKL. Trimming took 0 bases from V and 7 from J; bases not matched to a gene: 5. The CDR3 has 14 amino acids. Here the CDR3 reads CASSQDSGGGEQYF. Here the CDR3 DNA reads TGCGCCAGCAGCCAAGATTCGGGAGGGGGGGAGCAGTACTTC.

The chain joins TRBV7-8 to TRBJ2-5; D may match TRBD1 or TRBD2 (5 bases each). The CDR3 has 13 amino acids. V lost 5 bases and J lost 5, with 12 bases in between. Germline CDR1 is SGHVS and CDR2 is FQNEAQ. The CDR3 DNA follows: TGTGCCAGCAGCCCGGACACTAGGGAGACCCAGTACTTC. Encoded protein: CASSPDTRETQYF.

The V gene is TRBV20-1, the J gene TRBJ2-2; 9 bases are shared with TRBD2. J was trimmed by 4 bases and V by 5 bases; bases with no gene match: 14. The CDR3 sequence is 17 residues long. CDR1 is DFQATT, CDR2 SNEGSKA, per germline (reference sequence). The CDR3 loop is CSARSGLATPSTGELFF. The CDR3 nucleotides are TGCAGTGCTCGATCGGGACTAGCAACACCATCCACCGGGGAGCTGTTTTTT.

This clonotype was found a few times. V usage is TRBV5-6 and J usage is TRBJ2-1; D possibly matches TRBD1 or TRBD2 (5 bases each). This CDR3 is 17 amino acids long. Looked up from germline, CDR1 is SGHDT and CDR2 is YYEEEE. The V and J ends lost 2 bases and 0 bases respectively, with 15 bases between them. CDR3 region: CASSLIPGTNSYNEQFF. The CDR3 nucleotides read TGTGCCAGCAGCTTAATCCCCGGGACCAACTCCTACAATGAGCAGTTCTTC.

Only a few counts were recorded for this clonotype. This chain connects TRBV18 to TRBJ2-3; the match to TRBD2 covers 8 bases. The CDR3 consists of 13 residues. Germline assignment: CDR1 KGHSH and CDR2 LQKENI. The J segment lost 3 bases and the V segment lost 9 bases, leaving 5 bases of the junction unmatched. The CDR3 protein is CASAGGTTDTQYF. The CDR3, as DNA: TGTGCCAGTGCGGGGGGCACGACAGATACGCAGTATTTT.

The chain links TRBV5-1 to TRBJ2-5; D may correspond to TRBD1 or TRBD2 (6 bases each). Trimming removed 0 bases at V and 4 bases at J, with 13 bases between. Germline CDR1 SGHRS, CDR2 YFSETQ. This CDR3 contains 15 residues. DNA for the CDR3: TGCGCCAGCAGCTTGGCGGGAGCCAGGGGAGAGACCCAGTACTTC. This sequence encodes CASSLAGARGETQYF.